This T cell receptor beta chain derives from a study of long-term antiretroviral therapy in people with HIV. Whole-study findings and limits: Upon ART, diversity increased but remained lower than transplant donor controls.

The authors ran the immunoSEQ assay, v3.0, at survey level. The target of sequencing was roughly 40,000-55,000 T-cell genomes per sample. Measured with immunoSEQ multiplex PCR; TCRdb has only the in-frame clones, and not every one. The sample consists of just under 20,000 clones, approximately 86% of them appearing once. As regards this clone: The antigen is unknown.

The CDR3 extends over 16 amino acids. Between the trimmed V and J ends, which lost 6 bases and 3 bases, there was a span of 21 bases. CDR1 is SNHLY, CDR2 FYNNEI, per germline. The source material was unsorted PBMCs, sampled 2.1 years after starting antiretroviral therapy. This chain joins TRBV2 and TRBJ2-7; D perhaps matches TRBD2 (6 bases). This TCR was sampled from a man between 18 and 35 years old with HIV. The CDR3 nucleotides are TGTGCCAGCAGCCGCACACCGGGACTCGAGGACTACGAGCAGTACTTC. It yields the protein CASSRTPGLEDYEQYF.